This T cell receptor beta chain was found in a study of blood T cells in healthy people across ages. With a J-beta primer mix and a sample-barcoded 5' primer, a second PCR ran about 6 to 11 cycles. TCRdb recomputed calls from the 5' RACE reads with MiXCR, one row per CDR3 protein. The sample has about 1,500,000 distinct CDR3 sequences, roughly 30% seen once. Study-level results: There was no known CMV status for donors, so expanded clonotype changes were possibly confounded. Diversity was higher, and naive CD4+ cells more numerous, in long-lived donors than in aged donors. TCR beta diversity per million T cells fell roughly linearly with age. The percentage of naive T cells correlated strongly with TCR beta diversity.

In this sample, this clonotype turned up a few times. Its target is not known. Trimming shortened V by 0 bases and J by 1 base, and 11 bases separated the two germline ends. There are 16 residues in the CDR3. The germline CDR1 and CDR2 sequences are SNHLY and FYNNEI. The specimen sequenced was blood. This receptor was obtained from a woman aged 25 to 39 in good health. The chain couples TRBV2 to TRBJ2-3, with D possibly TRBD2 on 6 matching bases. The CDR3 reads CASSEARTGGTDTQYF. CDR3 coding DNA: TGTGCCAGCAGTGAAGCGAGGACGGGGGGCACAGATACGCAGTATTTT.